This section outlines one T cell receptor (beta chain) sequence together with its context. The treatment is: randomized to nivolumab then ipilimumab (arm A) or the reverse (arm B). This CDR3 is built from 14 residues. V lost 0 bases and J lost 3, with 7 bases in between. Germline V lookup: CDR1 SGDLS, CDR2 YYNGEE. Using immunoSEQ multiplex PCR, the repertoire was profiled, and TCRdb retains in-frame clones only, with some absent. Among about 40,000 clones listed, about nine tenths were seen once. This sample stems from a study of sequential checkpoint blockade in melanoma. Study details: After both sequences, patients received maintenance nivolumab.

The chain links TRBV9 to TRBJ1-5, with D unclear. Sequences were derived from CD8+ T cells sorted from blood (inferred from file names), sampled from a patient given nivolumab and ipilimumab in sequence. The receptor was isolated from a human donor with melanoma. CDR3 nucleotides: TGTGCCAGCAGCGTAGACACAGACAATCAGCCCCAGCATTTT. Translation: CASSVDTDNQPQHF. The full variable domain, completed using reference TRBV9 and TRBJ1-5, is DSGVTQTPKHLITATGQRVTLRCSPRSGDLSVYWYQQSLDQGLQFLIQYYNGEERAKGNILERFSAQQFPDLHSELNLSSLELGDSALYFCASSVDTDNQPQHFGDGTRLSIL.